In this sample, the clone carrying this T cell receptor (beta chain) turned up a few times. The record originates from a study of blood T cell repertoires in COVID-19. Background on the study: T cells, B-cell-depleted T cells, or PBMCs supplied cDNA or gDNA.

The germline V gene has CDR1 SGHVS and CDR2 FQNEAQ. After removal of 6 bases from V and 11 bases from J, the junction contained 6 bases not matched to a gene. This CDR3 has 12 residues. Repertoires were generated with immunoSEQ multiplex PCR, while TCRdb's copy carries only in-frame clones and drops some. The data show under 140,000 clones, 72% seen once. What was sequenced was peripheral blood. The chain carries TRBV7-8 and TRBJ1-1; 10 bases are shared with TRBD1. This clonotype was sampled from an older woman with acute or convalescent COVID-19. CDR3 region: CASRPDRGSAFF. In DNA, the CDR3 is TGTGCCAGCAGACCGGACAGGGGGTCGGCTTTCTTT.